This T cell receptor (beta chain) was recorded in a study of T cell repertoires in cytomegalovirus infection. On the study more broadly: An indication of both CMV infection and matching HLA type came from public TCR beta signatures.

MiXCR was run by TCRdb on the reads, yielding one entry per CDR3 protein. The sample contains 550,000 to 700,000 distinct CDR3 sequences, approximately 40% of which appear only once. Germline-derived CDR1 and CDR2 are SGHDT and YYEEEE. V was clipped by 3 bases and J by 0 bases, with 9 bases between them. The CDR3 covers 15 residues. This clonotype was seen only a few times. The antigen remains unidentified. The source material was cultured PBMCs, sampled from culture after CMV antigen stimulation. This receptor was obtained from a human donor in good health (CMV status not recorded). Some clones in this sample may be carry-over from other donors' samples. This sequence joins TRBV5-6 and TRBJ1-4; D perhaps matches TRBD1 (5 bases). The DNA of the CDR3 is TGTGCCAGCAGCTCGGACATTGCAACTAATGAAAAACTGTTTTTT. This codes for CASSSDIATNEKLFF.